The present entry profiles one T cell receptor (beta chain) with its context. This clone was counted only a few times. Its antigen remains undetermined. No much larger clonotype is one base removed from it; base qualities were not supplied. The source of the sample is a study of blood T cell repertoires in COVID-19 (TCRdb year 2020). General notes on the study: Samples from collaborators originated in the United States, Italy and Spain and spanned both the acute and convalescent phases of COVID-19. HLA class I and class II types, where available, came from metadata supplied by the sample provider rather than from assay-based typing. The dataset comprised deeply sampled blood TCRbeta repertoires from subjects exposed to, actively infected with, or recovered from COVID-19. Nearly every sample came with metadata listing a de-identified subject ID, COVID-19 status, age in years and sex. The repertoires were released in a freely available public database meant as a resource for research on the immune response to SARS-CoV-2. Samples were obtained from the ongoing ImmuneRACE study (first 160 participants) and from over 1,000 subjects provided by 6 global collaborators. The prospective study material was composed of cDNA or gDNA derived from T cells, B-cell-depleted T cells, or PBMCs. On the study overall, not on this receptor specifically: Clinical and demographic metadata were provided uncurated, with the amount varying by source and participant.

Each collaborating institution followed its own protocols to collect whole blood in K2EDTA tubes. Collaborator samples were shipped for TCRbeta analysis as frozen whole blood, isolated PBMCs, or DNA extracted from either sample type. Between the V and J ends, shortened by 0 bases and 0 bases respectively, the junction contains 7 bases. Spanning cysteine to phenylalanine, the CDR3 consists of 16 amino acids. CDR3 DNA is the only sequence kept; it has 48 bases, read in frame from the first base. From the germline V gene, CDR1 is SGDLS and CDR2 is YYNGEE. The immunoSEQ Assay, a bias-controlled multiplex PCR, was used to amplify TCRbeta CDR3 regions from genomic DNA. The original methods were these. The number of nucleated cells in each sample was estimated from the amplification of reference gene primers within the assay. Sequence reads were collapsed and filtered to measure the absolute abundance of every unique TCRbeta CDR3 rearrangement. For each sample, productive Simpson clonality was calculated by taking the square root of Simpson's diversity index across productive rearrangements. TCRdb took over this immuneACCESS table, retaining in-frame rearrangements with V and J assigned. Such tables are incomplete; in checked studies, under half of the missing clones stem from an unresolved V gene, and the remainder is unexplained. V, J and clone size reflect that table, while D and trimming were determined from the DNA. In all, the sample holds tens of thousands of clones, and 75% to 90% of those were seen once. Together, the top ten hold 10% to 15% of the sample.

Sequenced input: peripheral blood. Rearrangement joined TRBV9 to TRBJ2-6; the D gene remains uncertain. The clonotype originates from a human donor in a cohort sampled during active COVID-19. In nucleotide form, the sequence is TGTGCCAGCAGCGTAGGAGAGAGCTCTGGGGCCAACGTCCTGACTTTC. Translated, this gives CASSVGESSGANVLTF.